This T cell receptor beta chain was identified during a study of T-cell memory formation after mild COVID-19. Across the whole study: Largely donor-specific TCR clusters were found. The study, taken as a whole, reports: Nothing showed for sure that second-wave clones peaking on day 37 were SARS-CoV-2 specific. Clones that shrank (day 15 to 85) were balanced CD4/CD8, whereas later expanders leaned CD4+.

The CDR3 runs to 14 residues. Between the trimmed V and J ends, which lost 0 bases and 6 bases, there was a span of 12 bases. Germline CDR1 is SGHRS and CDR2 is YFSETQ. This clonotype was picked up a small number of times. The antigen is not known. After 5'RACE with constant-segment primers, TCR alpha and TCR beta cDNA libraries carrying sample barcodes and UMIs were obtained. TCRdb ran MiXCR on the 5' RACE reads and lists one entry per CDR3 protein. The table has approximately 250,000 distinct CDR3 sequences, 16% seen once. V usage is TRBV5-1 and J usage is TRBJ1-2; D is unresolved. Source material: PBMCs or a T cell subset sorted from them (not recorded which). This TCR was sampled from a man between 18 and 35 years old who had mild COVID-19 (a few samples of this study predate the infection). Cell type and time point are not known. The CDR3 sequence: CASSLALTTDGYTF. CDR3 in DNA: TGCGCCAGCAGCTTGGCCCTGACTACGGATGGCTACACCTTC.